This TCR beta chain was identified in a study of neurological immune-mediated disorders. Study-level results: None of the CDR3 amino acid sequences found in expanded clones was shared across subjects. This suggests that the TCR-beta repertoires were private in all groups. While HTLV-1-associated myelopathy showed the greatest TCR clonal expansion, multiple sclerosis showed the least, falling below healthy controls.

Synthesis of cDNA used 5'RACE (with 10-nucleotide random UMIs). One entry per CDR3 protein results from TCRdb running MiXCR on the 5' RACE reads. This table holds about 59,000 distinct CDR3 sequences, about an eighth found once. This CDR3 spans 15 amino acids. CDR1 and CDR2 (germline): SEHNR, FQNEAQ (reference sequence). Trimming cost V 4 bases and J 4 bases, with 11 bases left between them. The study built unsorted libraries from 2 million PBMCs kept at -80 C. This clonotype has at least ten counts. Its antigen is not identified. The chain carries TRBV7-9 and TRBJ2-6; D remains ambiguous. The sequence was collected from a woman in her fifties or sixties with HTLV-1-associated myelopathy (HAM/TSP). Sequenced sample: PBMCs. As DNA, the CDR3 is TGTGCCAGCAGCTCCACAGAGCTAGGGGCCAACGTCCTGACTTTC. Amino acid sequence: CASSSTELGANVLTF.